Detailed here is one TCR beta chain. The sample comes from a study of blood T cell repertoires in COVID-19. Across the study: The analysed material was cDNA or gDNA that came from T cells, B-cell-depleted T cells, or PBMCs.

As originally analysed: How many nucleated cells were present was estimated from reference gene primer amplification. TCRdb's copy holds only in-frame clones and misses some; the assay was immunoSEQ multiplex PCR. V, J and clone size reflect that table, while D and trimming were determined from the DNA. The repertoire holds roughly 130,000 clones, with around 86% as singletons. The CDR3 totals 17 residues. Trimming took 0 bases from V and 1 from J; bases not matched to a gene: 2. Germline V lookup: CDR1 LNHDA, CDR2 SQIVND (reference sequence). This rearrangement joins TRBV19 to TRBJ2-2; TRBD1 agrees at 10 bases. The receptor was isolated from a man aged 35 to 55 with active or convalescent COVID-19. The sequenced material came from peripheral blood. The CDR3: CASSIDRTGGNTGELFF. In nucleotides, the CDR3 is TGTGCCAGTAGTATAGACAGGACAGGGGGGAACACCGGGGAGCTGTTTTTT.